This entry concerns a single T cell receptor beta chain. This sample was taken from a study of blood T cell repertoires in COVID-19. Study background: Sites across the United States, Italy and Spain contributed samples from acute and convalescent COVID-19. The analysed material was cDNA or gDNA that came from T cells, B-cell-depleted T cells, or PBMCs.

The germline CDR1 and CDR2 sequences are GTSNPN and SVGIG (reference sequence). The ends were cut back, 1 base at V and 7 bases at J, with 17 bases in the middle. This CDR3 contains 15 residues. Authors' analysis steps: For nucleated cells, counts were estimated from reference gene primer amplification. Clones were sequenced by immunoSEQ multiplex PCR, and TCRdb holds only the in-frame ones, with some missing. That table gives V, J and clone size, and the DNA gave D and trimming. This repertoire shows under 170,000 clones, 87% found once; its top ten account for about 4%. The receptor was isolated from a woman aged 60-75 years with active or convalescent COVID-19. This chain joins TRBV30 and TRBJ1-5; tentative D call: TRBD1 (6 bases). Specimen: peripheral blood. CDR3 amino acids: CAWSDGTWGHQPQHF. DNA for the CDR3: TGTGCCTGGAGTGACGGGACATGGGGGCACCAGCCCCAGCATTTT.